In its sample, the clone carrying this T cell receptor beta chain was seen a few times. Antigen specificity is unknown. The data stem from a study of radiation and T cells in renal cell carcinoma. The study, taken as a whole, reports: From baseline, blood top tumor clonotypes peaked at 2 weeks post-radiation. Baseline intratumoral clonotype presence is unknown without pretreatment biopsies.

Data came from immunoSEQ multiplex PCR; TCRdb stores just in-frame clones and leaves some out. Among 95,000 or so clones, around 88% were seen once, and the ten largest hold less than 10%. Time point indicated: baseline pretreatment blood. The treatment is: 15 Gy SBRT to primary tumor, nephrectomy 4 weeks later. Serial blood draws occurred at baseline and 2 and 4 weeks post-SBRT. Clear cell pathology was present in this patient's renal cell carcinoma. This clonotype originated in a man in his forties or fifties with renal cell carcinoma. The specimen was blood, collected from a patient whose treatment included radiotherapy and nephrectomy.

The CDR3 coding sequence is TGTGCTAGTGGTTTGGAGCAGGGGCCACGCGGGACCCTCCACTTT. This translates into CASGLEQGPRGTLHF. V and J are TRBV12-5 and TRBJ1-6; weak D call: TRBD1 (6 bases). Per germline, CDR1 LGHNT and CDR2 FRNRAP. V lost 1 base and J lost 14, with 18 bases in between. This CDR3 has 15 amino acids.